This paragraph covers one T cell receptor (beta chain) sequence. Its antigen is unidentified. This entry comes from a study of OX40 agonist ivuxolimab in advanced cancers. The overall study: Patients' therapy was ivuxolimab, an antibody that acts as an agonist of OX40 (CD134). Averaging roughly 60 years in age, with a range of about 23 to 90, the cohort was about 86% male.

CDR1 is GTSNPN, CDR2 SVGIG, per germline (reference sequence). This CDR3 is built from 14 residues. Trimming took 0 bases from V and 7 from J, leaving 12 bases between them. Some clones are missing from TCRdb's copy, which holds only in-frame ones; the method was immunoSEQ multiplex PCR. This table has about 53,000 clones, over 75% appearing once. Study-level points and caveats: Some nonresponders additionally presented with little normalized T-cell clonal expansion.

It was autoimmune disease history or systemic immunosuppression that excluded patients. Material: CD4+ or CD8+ T cells sorted from blood, obtained in a trial of the OX40 agonist ivuxolimab. The V gene is TRBV30, the J gene TRBJ1-4, with D uncertain. This TCR was sampled from an adult with an advanced solid tumor such as melanoma, head and neck, liver or kidney cancer. This CDR3 is CAWSVPPGPEKLFF. DNA of the CDR3: TGTGCCTGGAGTGTTCCTCCGGGTCCTGAAAAACTGTTTTTT.